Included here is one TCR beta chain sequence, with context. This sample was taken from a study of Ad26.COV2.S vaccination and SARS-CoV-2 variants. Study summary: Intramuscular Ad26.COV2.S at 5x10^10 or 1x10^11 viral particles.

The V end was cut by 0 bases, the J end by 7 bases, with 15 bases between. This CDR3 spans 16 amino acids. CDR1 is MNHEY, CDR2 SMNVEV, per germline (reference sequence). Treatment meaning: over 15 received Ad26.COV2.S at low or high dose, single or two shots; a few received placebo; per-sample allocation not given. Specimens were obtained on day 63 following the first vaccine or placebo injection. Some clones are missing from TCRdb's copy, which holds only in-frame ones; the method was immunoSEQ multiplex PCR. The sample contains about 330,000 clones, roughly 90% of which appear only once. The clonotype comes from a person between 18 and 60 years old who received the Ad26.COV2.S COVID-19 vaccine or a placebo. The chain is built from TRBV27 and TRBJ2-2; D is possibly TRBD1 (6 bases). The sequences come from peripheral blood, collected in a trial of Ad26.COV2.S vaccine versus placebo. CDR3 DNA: TGTGCCAGCAGTTTATCGTGGGGGCCTCTAATCGGGGAGCTGTTTTTT. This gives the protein CASSLSWGPLIGELFF.